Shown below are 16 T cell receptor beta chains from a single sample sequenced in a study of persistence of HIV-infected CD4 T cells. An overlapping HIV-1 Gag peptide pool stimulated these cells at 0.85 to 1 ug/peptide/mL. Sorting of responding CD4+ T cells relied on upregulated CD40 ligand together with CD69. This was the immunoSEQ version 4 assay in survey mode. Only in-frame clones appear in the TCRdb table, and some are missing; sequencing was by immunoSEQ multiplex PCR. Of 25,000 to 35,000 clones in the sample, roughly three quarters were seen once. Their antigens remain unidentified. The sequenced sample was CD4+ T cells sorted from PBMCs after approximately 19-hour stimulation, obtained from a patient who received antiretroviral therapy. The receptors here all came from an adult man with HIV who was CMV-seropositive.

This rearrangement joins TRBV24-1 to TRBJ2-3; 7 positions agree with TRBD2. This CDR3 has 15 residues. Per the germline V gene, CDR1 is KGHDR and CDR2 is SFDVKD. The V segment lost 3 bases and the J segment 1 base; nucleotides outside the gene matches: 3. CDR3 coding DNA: TGTGCCACCAGTGATACTAGCGAGGGCACAGATACGCAGTATTTT. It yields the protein CATSDTSEGTDTQYF.

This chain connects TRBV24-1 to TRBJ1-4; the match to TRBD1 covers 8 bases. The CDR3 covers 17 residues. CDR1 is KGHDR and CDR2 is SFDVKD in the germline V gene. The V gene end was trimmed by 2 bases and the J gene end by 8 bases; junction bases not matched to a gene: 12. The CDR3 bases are TGTGCCACCAGTGATTCAGGGGGCGGCGGTGTTGGGGAAAAACTGTTTTTT. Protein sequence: CATSDSGGGGVGEKLFF.

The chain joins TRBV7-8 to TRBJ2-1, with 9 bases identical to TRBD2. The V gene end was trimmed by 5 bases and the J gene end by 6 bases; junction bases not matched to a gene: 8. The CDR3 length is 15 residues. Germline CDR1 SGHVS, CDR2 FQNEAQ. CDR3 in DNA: TGTGCCAGCAGCGTGGCGGCGGGGGGGCTCAATGAGCAGTTCTTC. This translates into CASSVAAGGLNEQFF.

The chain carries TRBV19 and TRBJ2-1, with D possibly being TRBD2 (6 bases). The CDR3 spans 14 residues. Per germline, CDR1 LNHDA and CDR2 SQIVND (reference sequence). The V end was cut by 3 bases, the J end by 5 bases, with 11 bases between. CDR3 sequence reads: CASSIKGGDNEQFF. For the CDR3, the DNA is TGTGCCAGTAGTATTAAGGGAGGAGACAATGAGCAGTTCTTC.

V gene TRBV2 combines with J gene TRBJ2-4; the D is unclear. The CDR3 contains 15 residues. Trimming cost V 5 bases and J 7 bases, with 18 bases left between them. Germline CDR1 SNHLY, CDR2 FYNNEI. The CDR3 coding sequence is TGTGCCAGCAGTCTCACCGGCACTAATGGGAACATTCAGTACTTC. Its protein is CASSLTGTNGNIQYF.

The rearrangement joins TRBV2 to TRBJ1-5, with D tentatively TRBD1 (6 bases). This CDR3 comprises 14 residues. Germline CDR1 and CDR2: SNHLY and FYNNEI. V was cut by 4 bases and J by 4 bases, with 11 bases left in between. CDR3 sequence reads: CASSVGRGNQPQHF. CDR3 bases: TGTGCCAGCAGTGTGGGGAGGGGGAATCAGCCCCAGCATTTT.

CDR3 protein: CASSLRAIVRGNTGELFF. In nucleotides, the CDR3 is TGTGCCAGCAGCCTCCGGGCTATAGTTAGGGGGAACACCGGGGAGCTGTTTTTT. The genes are TRBV7-3 and TRBJ2-2; a weak D match, TRBD1 (5 bases). The V and J ends lost 5 bases and 1 base respectively, with 20 bases between them. CDR3 length: 18 residues. Germline lookup yields CDR1 SGHTA and CDR2 FQGTGA.

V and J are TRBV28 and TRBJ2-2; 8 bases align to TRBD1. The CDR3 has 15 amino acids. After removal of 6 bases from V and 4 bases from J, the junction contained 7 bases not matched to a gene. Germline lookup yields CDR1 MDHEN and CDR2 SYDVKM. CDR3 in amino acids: CASRQTGGGTGELFF. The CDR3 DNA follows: TGTGCCAGCAGACAAACAGGGGGAGGCACCGGGGAGCTGTTTTTT.

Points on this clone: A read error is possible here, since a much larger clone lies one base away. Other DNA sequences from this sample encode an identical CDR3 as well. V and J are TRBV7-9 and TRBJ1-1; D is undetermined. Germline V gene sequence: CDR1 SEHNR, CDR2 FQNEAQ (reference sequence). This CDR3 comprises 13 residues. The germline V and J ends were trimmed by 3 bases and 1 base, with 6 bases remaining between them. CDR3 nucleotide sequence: TGTGCCAGCAGCTTCGGACCGAACACTGAAGCTTTCTTT. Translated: CASSFGPNTEAFF.

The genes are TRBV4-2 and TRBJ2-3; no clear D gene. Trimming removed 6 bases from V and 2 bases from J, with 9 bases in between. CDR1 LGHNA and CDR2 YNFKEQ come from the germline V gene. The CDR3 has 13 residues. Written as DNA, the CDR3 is TGTGCCAGCAGTCCCCCCTACACAGATACGCAGTATTTT. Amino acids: CASSPPYTDTQYF.

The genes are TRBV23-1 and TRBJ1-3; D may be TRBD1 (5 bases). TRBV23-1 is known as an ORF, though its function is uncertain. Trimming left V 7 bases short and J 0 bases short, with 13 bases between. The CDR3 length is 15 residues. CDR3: CASNPQGLSGNTIYF. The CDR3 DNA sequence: TGCGCCAGCAATCCCCAGGGACTCTCTGGAAACACCATATATTTT.

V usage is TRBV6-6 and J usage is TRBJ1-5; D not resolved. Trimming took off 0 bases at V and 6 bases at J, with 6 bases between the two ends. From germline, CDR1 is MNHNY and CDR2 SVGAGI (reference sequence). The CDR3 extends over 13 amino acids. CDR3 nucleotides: TGTGCCAGCAGTTACTCGAAGACTCAGCCCCAGCATTTT. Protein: CASSYSKTQPQHF.

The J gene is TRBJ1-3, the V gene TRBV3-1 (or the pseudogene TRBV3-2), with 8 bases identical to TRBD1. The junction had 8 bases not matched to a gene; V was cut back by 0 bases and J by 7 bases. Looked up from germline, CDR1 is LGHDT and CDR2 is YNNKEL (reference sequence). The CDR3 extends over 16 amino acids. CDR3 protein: CASSQDRGQGVNTIYF. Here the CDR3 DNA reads TGTGCCAGCAGCCAAGATAGAGGACAGGGAGTGAACACCATATATTTT.

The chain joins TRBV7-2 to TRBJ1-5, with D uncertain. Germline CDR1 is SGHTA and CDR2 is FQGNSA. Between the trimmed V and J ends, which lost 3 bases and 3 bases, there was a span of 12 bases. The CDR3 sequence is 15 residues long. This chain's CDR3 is CASSFNSFLNQPQHF. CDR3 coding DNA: TGTGCCAGCAGCTTTAACAGTTTCCTCAATCAGCCCCAGCATTTT.

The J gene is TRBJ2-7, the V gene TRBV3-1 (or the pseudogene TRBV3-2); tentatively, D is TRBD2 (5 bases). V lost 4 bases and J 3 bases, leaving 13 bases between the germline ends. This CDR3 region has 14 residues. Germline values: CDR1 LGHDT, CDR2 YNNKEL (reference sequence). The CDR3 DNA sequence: TGTGCCAGCAGCCCGGACGGAGGAGGCTACGAGCAGTACTTC. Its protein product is CASSPDGGGYEQYF.

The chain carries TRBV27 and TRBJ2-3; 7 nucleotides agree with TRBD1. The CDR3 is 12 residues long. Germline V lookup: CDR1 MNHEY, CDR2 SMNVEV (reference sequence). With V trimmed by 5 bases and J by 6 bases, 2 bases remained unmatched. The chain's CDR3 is CASSRQGDTQYF. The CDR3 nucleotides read TGTGCCAGCAGTCGACAGGGCGATACGCAGTATTTT.